The subject of this entry is one TCR beta chain. This specimen comes from a study of T cell changes during pregnancy in multiple sclerosis. Sequenced by immunoSEQ multiplex PCR; TCRdb stores in-frame clones only, minus some. The sample consists of 30,000 or so clones, 75% to 90% of them appearing once. CDR1 and CDR2 from the germline V gene are LNHDA and SQIVND (reference sequence). Unmatched junction bases numbered 2, after V lost 5 bases and J lost 7 bases. CDR3 length: 15 residues. The receptor was derived from a female donor with multiple sclerosis, enrolled in a pregnancy study. Sequencing used CD8+ T cells from peripheral blood mononuclear cells, obtained after pregnancy. The V call is TRBV19, the J call TRBJ2-1; 16 bases match TRBD2. CDR3 amino acids: CASSLGLAGGNEQFF. Written as DNA, the CDR3 is TGTGCCAGTAGTCTGGGACTAGCGGGAGGGAATGAGCAGTTCTTC.